This T cell receptor (beta chain) was documented in a study of OX40 agonist ivuxolimab in advanced cancers. Study context: Patients' therapy was ivuxolimab, an antibody that acts as an agonist of OX40 (CD134).

The CDR3 contains 15 residues. V was clipped by 3 bases and J by 0 bases, with 10 bases between them. Germline CDR1 and CDR2: SGHVS and FNYEAQ. Repertoires were generated with immunoSEQ multiplex PCR, while TCRdb's copy carries only in-frame clones and drops some. The sample lists tens of thousands of clones; about 90% were seen once. The chain is built from TRBV7-6 and TRBJ2-3, with a weak D call TRBD1 (5 bases). The sequenced sample was CD4+ or CD8+ T cells sorted from blood, obtained in a trial of the OX40 agonist ivuxolimab. The sequence was obtained from an adult with an advanced solid tumor such as melanoma, head and neck, liver or kidney cancer. CDR3 nucleotide sequence: TGTGCCAGCAGCTTGACAGATCTTAGCACAGATACGCAGTATTTT. This translates into CASSLTDLSTDTQYF.